This T cell receptor beta chain was recovered during a study of CD8 T cells in Susac syndrome. Random hexamers primed reverse transcription of about 0.5 to 1 ug RNA. Amplification of the TCR beta CDR3 was carried out by immunoSEQ multiplex PCR, which spanned a total of 54 Vbeta and 13 Jbeta segments. MiXCR, applied by TCRdb to the immunoSEQ multiplex PCR reads, yields one record per CDR3 protein. The table lists 200,000 to 250,000 distinct CDR3 sequences, about 95% of them singletons. The CDR3 length is 14 residues. Germline V CDR1 and CDR2: LGHDT, YNNKEL (reference sequence). Trimming took 0 bases from V and 6 from J, leaving 10 bases between them.

This chain joins TRBV3-1 and TRBJ2-3; possibly TRBD2 for D (5 bases). The specimen was CD4+ T cells from PBMCs. The clonotype was recovered from a human donor with multiple sclerosis. The CDR3 reads CASSQDGAADTQYF. The CDR3 coding sequence is TGTGCCAGCAGCCAAGACGGAGCGGCCGATACGCAGTATTTT.